This T cell receptor (beta chain) originates from a study of T cell repertoires in cytomegalovirus infection. Regarding this clonotype: The antigen is not known.

The V and J ends lost 6 bases and 5 bases respectively, with 8 bases between them. This CDR3 contains 12 residues. MiXCR, run by TCRdb on the reads, gives a single entry per CDR3 protein. In the table there are a few hundred thousand distinct CDR3 sequences, about two fifths of which are singletons. The rearrangement joins TRBV12-3 or TRBV12-4 to TRBJ2-1; D is unresolved. This sequence originates from a human donor in good health (CMV status not recorded). Some clones in this sample may be carry-over from other donors' samples. The source material was cultured PBMCs, sampled from culture after CMV antigen stimulation. Here the CDR3 DNA reads TGTGCCAGCAGCCGAACAAACAATGAGCAGTTCTTC. Its translation is CASSRTNNEQFF.